This T cell receptor beta chain came from a study of graft-versus-host responses after intestinal transplantation. Across the whole study: Recipients underwent multivisceral, liver-intestinal, or isolated intestinal transplants. Every transplant recipient was induced with anti-thymocyte globulin, then maintained on tacrolimus and steroids for two to three years.

In the case of this clone: Its antigen is as yet unknown.

Notes on the study in general: Early HvG declines after transplant were associated with peak circulating GvH clone levels.

CDR1 is MNHEY, CDR2 SVGAGI, per germline. V was clipped by 0 bases and J by 9 bases; unmatched bases: 8. The CDR3 covers 15 residues. Assay: immunoSEQ multiplex PCR; the TCRdb copy retains only in-frame clones and omits some. The sample has more than 20,000 clones; approximately 85% are singletons. Here the sequenced sample was PBMCs, taken around 460 days after intestinal transplant. The TCR sequence derives from a human patient who received an intestinal transplant, so some T cells may come from the graft donor. This chain connects TRBV6-5 to TRBJ2-1; 7 nucleotides agree with TRBD2. CDR3 bases: TGTGCCAGCAGTTACTCTTTTAGCGGCGGGAGTGAGCAGTTCTTC. Amino acid sequence: CASSYSFSGGSEQFF.